This record looks at one TCR beta chain sequence and its context. This clonotype was observed once. What this receptor recognizes is not known. No much larger clone is present one base from it, and per-base qualities are unavailable. One read amounts to weak evidence. The data stem from a study of CD8 T cells in Susac syndrome (dated by TCRdb to 2018 to 2020). About the full investigation: Whether CD8+ T cell activation and differentiation in Susac syndrome was antigen driven was tested using repertoire sequencing. Overall results and qualifications from the work: The TCR sequencing and HLA analysis was acknowledged to have included a relatively small number of individuals.

Peripheral blood CD8+ and CD4+ T cells from healthy donors, Susac syndrome patients and multiple sclerosis patients were profiled using high-throughput TCR beta sequencing. Healthy donors were included as age- and sex-matched controls. Bulk CD8+ and CD4+ T cells were purified magnetically by negative isolation, whereas CD8+ TEMRA cells were enriched by FACS. Blood was drawn into EDTA tubes, processed within 24 hours, and PBMCs were isolated by density gradient centrifugation. PBMCs intended for TCR sequencing were frozen in liquid nitrogen and were later thawed in a 37 degrees C water bath. The sorted or isolated CD4+, CD8+ and CD8+ TEMRA cells reached a purity of at least 90%. RNA was extracted using the RNeasy kit, and roughly 0.5 to 1 microgram was reverse transcribed with random hexamers. TCR beta CDR3 regions were amplified with the immunoSEQ multiplex PCR assay covering 54 Vbeta and 13 Jbeta segments. PCR amplification bias was corrected using a synthetic template baseline for primer optimization and computational correction. The study's own analysis went as follows. Reads were annotated to V, D and J genes per IMGT and analyzed with immunoSEQ Analyzer, keeping only productive sequences. Clonality was computed as one minus Shannon entropy normalized by log2 of the number of productive unique sequences. For each patient and control, public and private clones were evaluated among the 100 most prevalent clones. Clones were defined as Susac-specific if absent from the healthy and MS cohorts, from 1052 published viral clones and from other ImmuneACCESS disease sequences. The public reads were reanalyzed by TCRdb: fastp trimming at Q25, MiXCR alignment, in-frame beta chains only. Each entry merges the rows of one CDR3 protein and shows their most common DNA and genes. In this record, the V and J calls reflect TCRdb's handling and not the investigators' own analysis. The sample has approximately 170,000 distinct CDR3 sequences on record, under 95% of them singletons. The ten largest clones represent about 0.073% of the sample.

The germline V gene (reference sequence) specifies DFQATT as CDR1 and SNEGSKA as CDR2. The CDR3 goes from the cysteine to the phenylalanine over 14 residues. The kept DNA is CDR3 alone, 42 bases in frame from the first base. At the junction V is shortened by 0 bases and J by 4 bases, with 12 bases in between. The chain joins TRBV20-1 to TRBJ1-1; D gene: possibly TRBD1, on 5 matching bases. The receptor's source is a human donor in good health. Material: CD4+ T cells from PBMCs. The CDR3 amino acid sequence is: CSARDRGWGTEAFF. The DNA reads as follows: TGCAGTGCTAGAGATCGGGGGTGGGGCACTGAAGCTTTCTTT.